This T cell receptor (beta chain) emerged from a study of beta chain features in type 1 diabetes. Study-level points and caveats: In cDNA sequencing, cells with high TCR expression could be over-represented. It was possible that PCR favored shorter templates, equally so in patients and controls. When Type 1 diabetes patients were examined, their TCRB CDR3s proved moderately but significantly shorter in all four CD4+ subsets.

This clone showed up just a few times. Its matching antigen is unknown. An end of the junction differs from the germline gene, which may be a read error. cDNA synthesis used the whole RNA isolate, giving expressed TCRB sequences. TCRdb's table, derived via immunoSEQ multiplex PCR, lists solely in-frame clones and lacks some. The sample shows about 360,000 clones, approximately 12% of them seen only once. The CDR3 consists of 13 residues. Germline lookup yields CDR1 LNHNV and CDR2 YYDKDF (reference sequence). All of the sorted populations showed purity greater than 95%. V gene TRBV15 combines with J gene TRBJ1-2; D is uncertain. The material sequenced was naive CD4+ T cells from blood. This sequence originates from a man in his late teens or twenties in good health. In DNA, the CDR3 is TGTGCCACCAGCAGAGATCAAGGAGAAAAGTCTTTCTTC. Amino acids: CATSRDQGEKSFF. The variable domain in full, completed from reference TRBV15 and TRBJ1-2, reads DAMVIQNPRYQVTQFGKPVTLSCSQTLNHNVMYWYQQKSSQAPKLLFHYYDKDFNNEADTPDNFQSRRPNTSFCFLDIRSPGLGDTAMYLCATSRDQGEKSFFGSGTRLTVV.